This record covers a single T cell receptor beta chain. Its antigen remains unidentified. As the CDR3 is not closed by the conserved phenylalanine or tryptophan, this likely results from a read error. This record belongs to a study of tumor and adjacent non-tumor tissue in lung cancer. Study information: There were approximately twelve adenocarcinoma, a couple of squamous cell carcinoma and 1 small cell lung cancer cases.

CDR1 and CDR2 from the germline V gene are MNHEY and SVGEGT. Trimming removed 6 bases from V and 2 bases from J; junction bases left unmatched: 7. The CDR3 has 14 amino acids. Study results and limitations: In normal lung, the top 100 clones were significantly more dominant than in tumor. Patients with more diverse tumor TCRs had worse survival.

A modified ARM-PCR protocol with three rounds of nested PCR amplified TCRbeta. MiXCR was run by TCRdb on the multiplex PCR reads, yielding one entry per CDR3 protein. Found here are more than 55,000 distinct CDR3 sequences, 75% to 85% of them singletons; the top ten hold around 43%. The template was RNA from unsorted bulk tissue. More than 3 cm separated this lung sample from the edge of the tumor. Donors were chemotherapy-naive, newly diagnosed lung cancer surgical patients in China, August–late 2014. V is TRBV6-2 or TRBV6-3 and J is TRBJ2-7; 7 nucleotides match TRBD2. The material sequenced was distant non-tumor lung tissue. The receptor's source is a man between 60 and 75 years old with non-small cell lung cancer. DNA for the CDR3: TGTGCCAGCAGACCCAGCGGGGAGACCTACGAGCAGTACATC. Translating gives CASRPSGETYEQYI.